Following are 10 T cell receptor beta chains from one sample sequenced in a study of spatial heterogeneity in lung cancer. As to time point: sample taken at primary tumor resection. TCRdb analysed the 5' RACE reads with MiXCR anew, one entry per CDR3 protein. This table has 6,000 to 8,000 distinct CDR3 sequences, 9.7% appearing once. Sequenced material: normal lung tissue next to the tumor, taken at surgery. These receptors were taken from a male donor with early-stage non-small cell lung cancer.

This clonotype is categorized as medium-sized. The chain joins TRBV29-1 to TRBJ2-5; 7 bases line up with TRBD1. The CDR3 loop spans 14 amino acids. CDR1 is SQVTM, CDR2 ANQGSEA, per germline. Germline trimming cut 6 bases from V and 5 bases from J; bases unmatched to any gene: 12. For the CDR3, the DNA is TGCAGCGTGGGGGACAGCCAGCGAGGGGAGACCCAGTACTTC. This translates into CSVGDSQRGETQYF.

This clonotype has a count of ten or more. This chain links TRBV20-1 with TRBJ2-1; maybe TRBD2 (5 bases). V lost 0 bases and J 7 bases, leaving 19 bases between the germline ends. Looked up from germline, CDR1 is DFQATT and CDR2 is SNEGSKA (reference sequence). The CDR3 runs to 16 residues. This chain's CDR3 is CSARDPHTPKRNEQFF. The CDR3 nucleotides are TGCAGTGCTAGAGACCCACACACTCCTAAGCGGAATGAGCAGTTCTTC.

This clonotype was seen ten or more times. The chain links TRBV20-1 to TRBJ2-1; TRBD1 aligns across 8 bases. CDR1 and CDR2 from the germline V gene are DFQATT and SNEGSKA (reference sequence). V was pared by 6 bases and J by 9 bases, with 4 bases of the junction left unmatched. This CDR3 is 11 amino acids long. The CDR3 bases are TGCAGTGCCCAGGGGGCGGTTGAGCAGTTCTTC. This codes for CSAQGAVEQFF.

This clonotype was found many times. The J gene is TRBJ2-5, the V gene TRBV7-9; TRBD2 is a possible D gene (6 bases). The germline V gene has CDR1 SEHNR and CDR2 FQNEAQ (reference sequence). V gave up 0 bases and J gave up 2 bases, with 13 bases separating them. The length of the CDR3 is 16 residues. The CDR3, as DNA: TGTGCCAGCAGCTTAGCGCAGGGAGGCGGACAAGAGACCCAGTACTTC. Protein sequence: CASSLAQGGGQETQYF.

The chain's CDR3 is CASSKGLAVSYNEQFF. CDR3 sequence (DNA): TGTGCCAGCAGTAAAGGACTAGCGGTTTCCTACAATGAGCAGTTCTTC. The J gene is TRBJ2-1, the V gene TRBV27; 10 bases map to TRBD2. Germline trimming cut 5 bases from V and 1 base from J; bases unmatched to any gene: 5. Germline loops: CDR1 MNHEY, CDR2 SMNVEV (reference sequence). The CDR3 runs to 16 residues.

This clonotype was seen many times. The V call is TRBV7-2, the J call TRBJ2-5, with 9 bases that match TRBD2. The length of the CDR3 is 13 residues. Germline CDR1 is SGHTA and CDR2 is FQGNSA. The V gene end was trimmed by 2 bases and the J gene end by 5 bases; junction bases not matched to a gene: 0. CDR3: CASSLLAGETQYF. In DNA form, the CDR3 reads TGTGCCAGCAGCTTACTAGCGGGGGAGACCCAGTACTTC.

This clonotype was seen more than once but under ten times. The V and J genes are TRBV5-1 and TRBJ2-2; 11 bases are a match to TRBD1. Germline CDR1 and CDR2: SGHRS and YFSETQ. The CDR3 covers 15 residues. Unmatched junction bases numbered 2, after V lost 3 bases and J lost 4 bases. CDR3 DNA: TGCGCCAGCAGCTCCGGGACAGGGGGCACCGGGGAGCTGTTTTTT. Translated, it gives CASSSGTGGTGELFF.

On this clonotype: A much larger clone lies a single base off, so this may be a read error. The gene calls are TRBV5-5 and TRBJ2-2; a possible D gene is TRBD2 (5 bases). Germline CDR1 reads SGHKS; CDR2 reads YYEKEE (reference sequence). This CDR3 is 13 amino acids long. The CDR3 DNA is TGTGCCAGCAGCTTGGGAGCCACCGGGGAGCTGCTTTTT. Translated: CASSLGATGELLF.

In this sample, this clonotype turned up many times. The chain employs TRBV20-1 and TRBJ1-4; 9 bases line up with TRBD1. The V and J ends lost 6 bases and 4 bases, in that order; junction bases with no gene match: 6. Germline lookup yields CDR1 DFQATT and CDR2 SNEGSKA (reference sequence). CDR3 length equals 14 residues. The CDR3 nucleotides are TGCAGTGCATCCGGGACAGGGCTTAATGAAAAACTGTTTTTT. Translated, it gives CSASGTGLNEKLFF.

In this sample, this clonotype turned up once. The chain couples TRBV20-1 to TRBJ1-5; D not resolved. Germline V gene data show CDR1 as DFQATT and CDR2 as SNEGSKA (reference sequence). V was pared by 4 bases and J by 5 bases, with 12 bases between. The CDR3 covers 13 residues. The CDR3 DNA sequence: TGCAGTGCTATCGTTCGTATGGATCAGCCCCAGCATTTT. This gives the protein CSAIVRMDQPQHF.